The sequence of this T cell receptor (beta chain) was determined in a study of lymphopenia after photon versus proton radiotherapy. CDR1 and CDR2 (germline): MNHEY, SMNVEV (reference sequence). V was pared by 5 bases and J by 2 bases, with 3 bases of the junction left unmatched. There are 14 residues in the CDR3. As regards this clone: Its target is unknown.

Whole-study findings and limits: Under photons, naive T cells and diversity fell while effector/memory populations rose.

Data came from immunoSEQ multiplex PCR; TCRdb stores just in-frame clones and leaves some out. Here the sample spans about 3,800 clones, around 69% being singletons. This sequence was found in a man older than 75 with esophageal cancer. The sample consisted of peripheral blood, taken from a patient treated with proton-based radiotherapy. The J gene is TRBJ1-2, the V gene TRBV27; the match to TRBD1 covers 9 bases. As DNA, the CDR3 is TGTGCCAGCAGTGCGGACAGGGGAAACTATGGCTACACCTTC. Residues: CASSADRGNYGYTF.